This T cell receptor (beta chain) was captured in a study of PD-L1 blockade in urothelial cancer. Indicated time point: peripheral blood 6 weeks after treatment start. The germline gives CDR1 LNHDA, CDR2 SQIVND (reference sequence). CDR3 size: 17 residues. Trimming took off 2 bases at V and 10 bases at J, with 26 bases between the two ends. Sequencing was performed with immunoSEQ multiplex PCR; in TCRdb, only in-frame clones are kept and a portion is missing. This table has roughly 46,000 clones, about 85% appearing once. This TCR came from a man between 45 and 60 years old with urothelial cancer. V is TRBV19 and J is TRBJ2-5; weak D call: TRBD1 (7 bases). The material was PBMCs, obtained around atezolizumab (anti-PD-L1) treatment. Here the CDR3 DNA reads TGTGCCAGTAGTATAAAGGGGGGACAGCCGGCCGGGGTGATCCAGTACTTC. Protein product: CASSIKGGQPAGVIQYF. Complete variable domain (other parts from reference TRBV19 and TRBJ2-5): DGGITQSPKYLFRKEGQNVTLSCEQNLNHDAMYWYRQDPGQGLRLIYYSQIVNDFQKGDIAEGYSVSREKKESFPLTVTSAQKNPTAFYLCASSIKGGQPAGVIQYFGPGTRLLVL.